This TCR beta chain is drawn from a study of Graves' ophthalmopathy and Graves' hyperthyroidism (dated by TCRdb to the late 2010s). Describing the broader study: Peripheral blood samples were taken at the time of initial diagnosis, before any treatment was given. In total, approximately 130 blood samples were TCR-sequenced: approximately 42 ophthalmopathy, over 70 hyperthyroidism and about 17 hyperthyroidism-to-ophthalmopathy patients. An independent validation cohort comprised fewer than 20 hyperthyroidism patients and 15 to 17 patients who later progressed from hyperthyroidism to ophthalmopathy. To explore V-J signatures that separate ophthalmopathy from hyperthyroidism, a discovery set of 95 to 100 patients was enrolled, consisting of under 50 with ophthalmopathy and around 60 with stable hyperthyroidism. Following sampling, methimazole starting at 30 mg daily was administered to hyperthyroidism patients, and high-dose intravenous methylprednisolone was administered to ophthalmopathy patients. To tell Graves' ophthalmopathy apart from Graves' hyperthyroidism, and to predict which patients would progress to ophthalmopathy, the study relied on TCR beta repertoire signatures. In roughly 6 hyperthyroidism patients, T-cell repertoires of thyroid tissue and blood were compared. On the study overall, not on this receptor specifically: Ophthalmopathy was separated from stable hyperthyroidism by the 13-signature model with 85% to 90% sensitivity and roughly 82% specificity in cross-validation and with 80%/75% in the test set. No statistical method was used to set the sample size in advance, and the investigators knew which group each participant was assigned to. Most of the expanded thyroid clonotypes with a frequency above 0.001 were also detected in blood, and it was suggested that the thyroid immune response may be reflected by blood repertoires. In validation, the model predicted ophthalmopathy progression with about 70% sensitivity and around 72% specificity; approximately 12 predicted patients were CT-confirmed with GO in a median of 6.5 months.

For repertoire sequencing, the TCR beta CDR3 regions were amplified from RNA transcripts. HTBI primers and the Qiagen OneStep RT-PCR kit were used in a first-round RT-PCR, which was followed by a second-round multiplex PCR, size selection and purification. Libraries were sequenced paired-end with 100 bp reads on an Illumina HiSeq2000. Concerning the study's data processing: SOAPnuke was used to process the reads, removing any read that contained adapters or uncalled bases, had a mean Phred below 15, or lacked an exact match to the constant primer or identifier. COPE v1.2.5 was used to merge high-quality paired reads. Unique nucleotide sequences were defined as clonotypes and aligned to IMGT TRB V, D and J references using MiTCR v1.1. The analysis was limited to V-J combinations with a frequency above 0.0001, which together covered just over 98% of the repertoires. A TCR clonal expansion and chaos score per V-J combination was defined as the ratio of F50 clonal expansion to chaos observed in the TCRdist matrix. Welch's t-statistics and random forest were used to reduce the features to 10 to 15 V-J combinations, which were then used as input to a naive Bayes classifier. The similarity between thyroid and blood repertoires was quantified using the Morisita-Horn index. The public reads were run again by TCRdb, first through fastp at Q25 and then through MiXCR, and only productive beta chains were kept. Every entry covers one CDR3 protein and lists the most common genes and DNA from its rows. Clone size and V and J calls follow TCRdb, not the original study. Present in this sample are almost 750,000 distinct CDR3 sequences, around 40% of which were seen just once. About 40% of the sample goes to the ten largest clones.

This clonotype occurred many times. There is no known antigen for this receptor. No quality values exist for individual bases; no much larger clone is one base distant. CDR1 is given as SQVTM and CDR2 as ANQGSEA, both from the germline V gene. The CDR3 runs 13 residues from the cysteine to the phenylalanine. Left in the record is the CDR3 DNA by itself, 39 bases read in frame from the first base. The junction carries 10 bases between V and J, which are trimmed by 4 bases and 1 base respectively. Ophthalmopathy patients had moderately to severely active disease, Clinical Activity Score of at least 3, NOSPECS grade of at least 4, and disease duration under 3 months. Patients with other autoimmune diseases, uncontrolled infections, pregnancy or lactation were excluded. Diagnosis relied on clinical symptoms, serum thyroxine, TRAb, thyroid ultrasound and orbital computed tomography. Ficoll-Paque density gradient centrifugation was used to isolate PBMCs from around 10 ml of fresh peripheral blood. Trizol reagent was used to extract the total RNA, and its quality was then checked on an Agilent 2100 Bioanalyzer.

Sample: peripheral blood. This sequence was found in an adult man with Graves' ophthalmopathy. The receptor chain draws on TRBV29-1 and TRBJ1-1; no D gene can be assigned with confidence. The CDR3: CSVASGSNTEAFF. DNA sequence: TGCAGCGTTGCCTCCGGATCGAACACTGAAGCTTTCTTT.